A single sample is the source of the 30 T cell receptor beta chains below, sequenced in a study of blood T cell repertoires in COVID-19 (dated by TCRdb to 2018 to 2021). Receptors were amplified or captured by the immunoSEQ multiplex PCR assay. In its TCRdb copy, this immuneACCESS table keeps in-frame sequences only and misses some clones. Where compared with another copy, unresolved V genes explain less than half of these, and the others have no known cause. The sample includes around 270,000 clones, with about 80% observed a single time. The ten most abundant clones make up more than 15% of the sample. The sample taken for sequencing was peripheral blood. The source of these receptors is a person between 65 and 80 years old with COVID-19, enrolled during active disease.

On this clone: This same CDR3 is encoded by further DNA sequences in the sample. The genes are TRBV5-1 and TRBJ2-3, with a possible D match to TRBD1 (5 bases). The CDR3 spans 14 residues. Per the germline V gene, CDR1 is SGHRS and CDR2 is YFSETQ. Trimming left V 0 bases short and J 0 bases short, with 5 bases between. CDR3 in amino acids: CASSLGQSTDTQYF. The CDR3 DNA reads as TGCGCCAGCAGCTTGGGACAGAGCACAGATACGCAGTATTTT.

The chain combines TRBV7-2 with TRBJ2-1, with 9 bases aligning to TRBD1. This CDR3 comprises 18 residues. Trimming took 0 bases from V and 7 from J; bases not matched to a gene: 13. Germline CDR1 and CDR2: SGHTA and FQGNSA. The CDR3 region has the DNA TGTGCCAGCAGCTTAGCGGGACAGGGTTTGATCGGTGCAAATGAGCAGTTCTTC. This gives the protein CASSLAGQGLIGANEQFF. Looking up the rest from reference TRBV7-2 and TRBJ2-1 gives the full variable domain: GAGVSQSPSNKVTEKGKDVELRCDPISGHTALYWYRQSLGQGLEFLIYFQGNSAPDKSGLPSDRFSAERTGGSVSTLTIQRTQQEDSAVYLCASSLAGQGLIGANEQFFGPGTRLTVL.

DNA of the CDR3: TGTGCCAGCAGCTCTCTCCTGACAGGGAGCAATCAGCCCCAGCATTTT. It specifies CASSSLLTGSNQPQHF. This chain joins TRBV5-6 and TRBJ1-5; TRBD1 agrees at 7 bases. The trim removed 3 bases at V and 1 base at J, leaving 7 bases unmatched. The CDR3 covers 16 residues. Germline assignment: CDR1 SGHDT and CDR2 YYEEEE. The entire variable domain, with the rest obtained from reference TRBV5-6 and TRBJ1-5, is as follows: DAGVTQSPTHLIKTRGQQVTLRCSPKSGHDTVSWYQQALGQGPQFIFQYYEEEERQRGNFPDRFSGHQFPNYSSELNVNALLLGDSALYLCASSSLLTGSNQPQHFGDGTRLSIL.

This clone has a handful of counts. The chain joins TRBV19 to TRBJ1-6, with D possibly matching TRBD1 (6 bases). Trimming shortened V by 5 bases and J by 10 bases, and 15 bases separated the two germline ends. The CDR3 length is 14 residues. Looked up from germline, CDR1 is LNHDA and CDR2 is SQIVND (reference sequence). CDR3 region: CASSGNRVESPLHF. DNA of the CDR3: TGTGCCAGTAGTGGTAACAGGGTGGAATCACCCCTCCACTTT.

The chain uses TRBV6-5 and TRBJ1-1, with 9 bases identical to TRBD1. The ends lost 11 bases at V and 6 bases at J; junction bases unmatched: 7. The germline CDR1 and CDR2 sequences are MNHEY and SVGAGI. This CDR3 comprises 12 residues. The CDR3 protein is CALGQGGAEAFF. In DNA form, the CDR3 reads TGTGCCCTGGGACAGGGTGGGGCTGAAGCTTTCTTT.

The chain uses TRBV3-1 (or the pseudogene TRBV3-2) and TRBJ1-4, with 9 bases lining up with TRBD1. Germline V lookup: CDR1 LGHDT, CDR2 YNNKEL (reference sequence). The CDR3 is made up of 16 amino acids. V was pared by 4 bases and J by 8 bases, with 11 bases of the junction left unmatched. CDR3 sequence reads: CASSPGGTGSGEKLFF. DNA for the CDR3: TGTGCCAGCAGCCCGGGGGGGACAGGGTCGGGAGAAAAACTGTTTTTT.

V usage is TRBV29-1 and J usage is TRBJ2-1; 9 bases are shared with TRBD2. Germline CDR1 is SQVTM and CDR2 is ANQGSEA. V was clipped by 4 bases and J by 5 bases; unmatched bases: 3. The CDR3 consists of 13 residues. The DNA for the CDR3 is TGCAGCGTTGGTCTAGCGGGAAACAATGAGCAGTTCTTC. Its translation: CSVGLAGNNEQFF.

The chain carries TRBV11-3 and TRBJ2-1; 10 nucleotides agree with TRBD2. Trimming removed 5 bases from V and 5 bases from J; junction bases left unmatched: 6. CDR1 and CDR2 from the germline V gene are SGHNT and YENEEA. The CDR3 extends over 15 amino acids. As DNA, the CDR3 is TGTGCCAGCAGCCTCGGGACTAGCGACCACAATGAGCAGTTCTTC. This codes for CASSLGTSDHNEQFF.

The V and J genes are TRBV28 and TRBJ1-2; weak D call: TRBD1 (5 bases). CDR1 is MDHEN, CDR2 SYDVKM, per germline. The CDR3 totals 13 residues. The V end was cut by 1 base, the J end by 4 bases, with 7 bases between. CDR3 DNA: TGTGCCAGCAGTTTATTGGGGGGCTATGGCTACACCTTC. It translates to CASSLLGGYGYTF.

The V gene is TRBV7-9, the J gene TRBJ1-1; the D gene is possibly TRBD1 (6 bases). From germline, CDR1 is SEHNR and CDR2 FQNEAQ (reference sequence). V was cut by 6 bases and J by 6 bases, with 14 bases left in between. The CDR3 has 13 amino acids. The CDR3, as DNA: TGTGCCAGCAGGAAAGATGCAGGGGCTGAAGCTTTCTTT. Amino acids: CASRKDAGAEAFF.

The V and J genes are TRBV5-4 and TRBJ2-5; possible D gene TRBD1, 6 bases. V was pared by 4 bases and J by 3 bases, with 13 bases between. The CDR3 has 14 residues. Germline-derived CDR1 and CDR2 are SGHNT and YYREEE (reference sequence). CDR3 loop: CASSPRDIEETQYF. The CDR3 bases are TGTGCCAGCAGCCCTCGGGACATCGAAGAGACCCAGTACTTC.

The gene calls are TRBV27 and TRBJ2-5; possibly TRBD1 for D (6 bases). CDR1 and CDR2 from the germline V gene are MNHEY and SMNVEV (reference sequence). The CDR3 covers 13 residues. Trimming cost V 5 bases and J 2 bases, with 9 bases left between them. CDR3 region: CASSPRGQETQYF. The CDR3 nucleotides read TGTGCCAGCAGTCCCAGGGGACAAGAGACCCAGTACTTC.

The rearrangement links TRBV15 to TRBJ2-1; TRBD2 aligns across 8 bases. V lost 6 bases, J lost 0 bases, and 1 base stayed unmatched. This CDR3 contains 14 residues. The germline V gene has CDR1 LNHNV and CDR2 YYDKDF (reference sequence). The CDR3 region is CATRLAGSYNEQFF. The CDR3 DNA is TGTGCCACCAGGCTAGCGGGCTCCTACAATGAGCAGTTCTTC.

CDR3 sequence: CASSATGEANEKLFF. CDR3 DNA sequence: TGTGCCAGCAGCGCCACAGGGGAGGCTAATGAAAAACTGTTTTTT. This chain links TRBV7-2 with TRBJ1-4, with 7 bases lining up with TRBD1. J lost 3 bases, V lost 5 bases, and 6 bases had no gene match. The CDR3 contains 15 residues. The germline CDR1 and CDR2 sequences are SGHTA and FQGNSA.

The chain uses TRBV5-1 and TRBJ1-5; no firm D call. Germline-derived CDR1 and CDR2 are SGHRS and YFSETQ. This CDR3 has 13 residues. The germline V and J ends were trimmed by 0 bases and 3 bases, with 4 bases remaining between them. This CDR3 is CASSLASNQPQHF. The CDR3 DNA sequence: TGCGCCAGCAGCTTGGCGTCCAATCAGCCCCAGCATTTT.

The chain recombines TRBV10-3 with TRBJ2-7, with 9 bases fitting TRBD2. The V and J ends lost 8 bases and 5 bases, in that order; junction bases with no gene match: 13. The germline V gene encodes CDR1 ENHRY and CDR2 SYGVKD. The CDR3 has 15 amino acids. The CDR3 DNA is TGTGCCATCTGTGGAGGGCGGGGGGGCGAAAACGAGCAGTACTTC. It specifies CAICGGRGGENEQYF.

The chain links TRBV29-1 to TRBJ1-2; D gene uncertain. Trimming took off 7 bases at V and 6 bases at J, with 15 bases between the two ends. This CDR3 has 12 residues. In germline, CDR1 is SQVTM, CDR2 ANQGSEA. The CDR3 DNA reads as TGCAGCGCAACTGAAACGACACATGGCTACACCTTC. Its translation: CSATETTHGYTF.

A single count supports this clone. The genes are TRBV7-8 and TRBJ2-5, with D possibly being TRBD1 (5 bases). This CDR3 region has 13 residues. CDR1 and CDR2 (germline): SGHVS, FQNEAQ. The V gene lost 5 bases and the J gene lost 3 bases, with 10 bases spanning the gap. As DNA, the CDR3 is TGTGCCAGCAGCGAAGGGGCGGAAGAGACCCAGTACTTC. It is translated as CASSEGAEETQYF.

The V gene is TRBV5-5, the J gene TRBJ2-2; 9 bases match TRBD1. V lost 3 bases to trimming and J lost 3 bases; unmatched junction nucleotides: 3. Germline-derived CDR1 and CDR2 are SGHKS and YYEKEE (reference sequence). The CDR3 extends over 15 amino acids. Here the CDR3 DNA reads TGTGCCAGCAGCTCCCGGACAGGGGACACCGGGGAGCTGTTTTTT. It encodes CASSSRTGDTGELFF.

The rearrangement joins TRBV19 to TRBJ2-7, with a tentative D call TRBD1 (5 bases). The CDR3 consists of 12 residues. The V gene lost 9 bases and the J gene lost 0 bases, with 9 bases spanning the gap. CDR1 is LNHDA, CDR2 SQIVND, per germline (reference sequence). CDR3: CASQDNSYEQYF. The CDR3 DNA reads as TGTGCCAGCCAGGACAACTCCTACGAGCAGTACTTC.

The chain uses TRBV27 and TRBJ1-2, with unresolved D. The CDR3 totals 13 residues. CDR1 is MNHEY, CDR2 SMNVEV, per germline (reference sequence). Trimming left V 6 bases short and J 8 bases short, with 16 bases between. The CDR3 DNA reads as TGTGCCAGCAGGGGCGGAGGTTATTTCGGCTACACCTTC. It translates to CASRGGGYFGYTF.

The chain combines TRBV6-6 with TRBJ1-1; 7 bases agree with TRBD1. V trimming: 5 bases; J trimming: 11 bases; junction bases outside the gene matches: 8. The CDR3 contains 12 residues. Germline CDR1 is MNHNY and CDR2 is SVGAGI (reference sequence). CDR3 protein: CASSTRQGNAFF. CDR3 bases: TGTGCCAGCAGTACCAGACAGGGAAACGCTTTCTTT.

The rearrangement joins TRBV7-8 to TRBJ2-2, with a tentative D call TRBD2 (5 bases). The V and J ends lost 5 bases and 2 bases respectively, with 12 bases between them. The length of the CDR3 is 15 residues. Germline V lookup: CDR1 SGHVS, CDR2 FQNEAQ. CDR3 in amino acids: CASSEERINTGELFF. In nucleotides, the CDR3 is TGTGCCAGCAGCGAAGAGCGGATAAACACCGGGGAGCTGTTTTTT. Variable domain in full (rest from reference TRBV7-8 and TRBJ2-2): GAGVSQSPRYKVAKRGQDVALRCDPISGHVSLFWYQQALGQGPEFLTYFQNEAQLDKSGLPSDRFFAERPEGSVSTLKIQRTQQEDSAVYLCASSEERINTGELFFGEGSRLTVL.

The J gene is TRBJ2-3, the V gene TRBV24-1; 8 nucleotides line up with TRBD1. The V gene end was trimmed by 3 bases and the J gene end by 1 base; junction bases not matched to a gene: 5. This CDR3 has 16 residues. The germline V gene has CDR1 KGHDR and CDR2 SFDVKD. The CDR3 loop is CATSDPRTGRTDTQYF. The CDR3 nucleotides read TGTGCCACCAGTGATCCCCGGACAGGGCGCACAGATACGCAGTATTTT.

This clone was recorded once. V usage is TRBV6-6 and J usage is TRBJ2-7, with TRBD1 matching over 9 bases. V was clipped by 6 bases and J by 3 bases; unmatched bases: 12. From germline, CDR1 is MNHNY and CDR2 SVGAGI (reference sequence). The CDR3 runs to 16 residues. The CDR3 loop reads CASRRTGAQPNYEQYF. The CDR3 nucleotides are TGTGCCAGCAGAAGGACAGGGGCCCAGCCCAACTACGAGCAGTACTTC.

J is TRBJ1-2 and V is TRBV12-3 or TRBV12-4; weak D call: TRBD1 (6 bases). CDR3 length equals 12 residues. With 5 bases removed from V and 8 bases from J, the gap between germline ends came to 12 bases. In DNA, the CDR3 is TGTGCCAGCAGTCCAACAGGGAGAGGCTACACCTTC. Residues: CASSPTGRGYTF.

This rearrangement joins TRBV7-2 to TRBJ2-7, with TRBD1 as a possible D gene (5 bases). The ends were cut back, 3 bases at V and 6 bases at J, with 12 bases in the middle. Germline V gene data show CDR1 as SGHTA and CDR2 as FQGNSA. The CDR3 extends over 13 amino acids. CDR3 sequence reads: CASSLQQGLEQYF. CDR3 in DNA: TGTGCCAGCAGCTTGCAGCAGGGCCTCGAGCAGTACTTC.

The chain joins TRBV3-1 (or the pseudogene TRBV3-2) to TRBJ1-1; TRBD1 matches 7 bases. V gave up 1 base and J gave up 4 bases; unmatched junction bases: 9. The CDR3 contains 16 residues. CDR1 and CDR2 from the germline V gene are LGHDT and YNNKEL (reference sequence). The CDR3 DNA reads as TGTGCCAGCAGCCAAGTTCCCCAGGGGGTTTCCACTGAAGCTTTCTTT. Protein sequence: CASSQVPQGVSTEAFF.

CDR3 DNA: TGTGCCAGCAGTTTCCCTCTGAAATCCGGGACAGGCTACTACGAGCAGTACTTC. It translates to CASSFPLKSGTGYYEQYF. V usage is TRBV6-2 or TRBV6-3 and J usage is TRBJ2-7; 8 nucleotides line up with TRBD1. This CDR3 contains 18 residues. J was trimmed by 3 bases and V by 4 bases; bases with no gene match: 17. Germline-derived CDR1 and CDR2 are MNHEY and SVGEGT.

The V gene is TRBV7-8, the J gene TRBJ1-1; TRBD1 might be the D (6 bases). Germline V gives CDR1 SGHVS, CDR2 FQNEAQ. Deletions cut 1 base from V and 9 bases from J, with 9 bases between. This CDR3 is built from 12 residues. This chain's CDR3 is CASSLVQGKAFF. CDR3 coding DNA: TGTGCCAGCAGCTTAGTACAGGGTAAAGCTTTCTTT. Using reference TRBV7-8 and TRBJ1-1 for the parts outside the CDR3, the full variable domain is GAGVSQSPRYKVAKRGQDVALRCDPISGHVSLFWYQQALGQGPEFLTYFQNEAQLDKSGLPSDRFFAERPEGSVSTLKIQRTQQEDSAVYLCASSLVQGKAFFGQGTRLTVV.